This is a list of T cell receptor beta chains from one sample in a study of shared clonotypes between healthy human individuals. The repertoire was sequenced with immunoSEQ multiplex PCR; TCRdb's copy has only in-frame clones and lacks some. This table holds 850,000 to 1,100,000 clones, about 80% found once. Source material: memory CD4+ T cells from PBMCs. The receptors were sampled from a man younger than 30 in good health. Some clones in this sample may be carry-over from other donors' samples. CDR3s include the opening cysteine and the closing phenylalanine or tryptophan. D genes are given only for firm matches. Size is stated for part of the rows, as once, few or many counts, or as a class when the clone is expanded.

.	TRBJ2-3	TRBD2	TRBV7-9	CASSLLAGEGTDTQYF	TGTGCCAGCAGCTTATTAGCGGGAGAAGGGACAGATACGCAGTATTTT
.	TRBJ1-1	TRBD1	TRBV5-1	CASSIQGVEAFF	TGCGCCAGCAGCATACAGGGGGTAGAGGCTTTCTTT
.	TRBJ1-5	TRBD1	TRBV28	CASSFRDRGGNQPQHF	TGTGCCAGCAGTTTCCGGGACAGGGGAGGCAATCAGCCCCAGCATTTT
.	TRBJ1-3	TRBD1	TRBV18	CASSPLRTGEGSGNTIYF	TGTGCCAGCTCACCACTACGGACAGGGGAAGGCTCTGGAAACACCATATATTTT
once	TRBJ1-1	.	TRBV5-1	CASSPGRLRTEAFF	TGCGCCAGCAGCCCGGGCAGACTTCGCACTGAAGCTTTCTTT
.	TRBJ1-2	.	TRBV7-2	CASSLVGQVYGYTF	TGTGCCAGCAGCTTAGTAGGGCAGGTCTATGGCTACACCTTC
.	TRBJ2-7	.	TRBV11-3	CASSLGHSYEQYF	TGTGCCAGCAGCTTGGGGCACAGCTACGAGCAGTACTTC
.	TRBJ1-2	TRBD1	TRBV5-1	CASSLAPGQGNYGYTF	TGCGCCAGCAGCTTGGCCCCGGGACAGGGGAACTATGGCTACACCTTC
.	TRBJ2-7	TRBD2	TRBV6-6	CASSYRASGSYEQYF	TGTGCCAGCAGTTACCGGGCTAGCGGTAGCTACGAGCAGTACTTC
.	TRBJ1-4	.	TRBV7-9	CASSPARGTTNEKLFF	TGTGCCAGCAGCCCGGCGAGGGGTACAACTAATGAAAAACTGTTTTTT
once	TRBJ2-7	.	TRBV6-6	CASSYSIGTRYEQYF	TGTGCCAGCAGTTACTCGATAGGGACCCGCTACGAGCAGTACTTC
.	TRBJ2-3	.	TRBV10-3	CAISEISSLLEDTQYF	TGTGCCATCAGTGAGATTTCTAGTCTCTTGGAAGATACGCAGTATTTT
.	TRBJ2-7	.	TRBV2	CASSLSSGFLEQYF	TGTGCCAGCAGCCTCTCCTCGGGCTTCCTGGAGCAGTACTTC